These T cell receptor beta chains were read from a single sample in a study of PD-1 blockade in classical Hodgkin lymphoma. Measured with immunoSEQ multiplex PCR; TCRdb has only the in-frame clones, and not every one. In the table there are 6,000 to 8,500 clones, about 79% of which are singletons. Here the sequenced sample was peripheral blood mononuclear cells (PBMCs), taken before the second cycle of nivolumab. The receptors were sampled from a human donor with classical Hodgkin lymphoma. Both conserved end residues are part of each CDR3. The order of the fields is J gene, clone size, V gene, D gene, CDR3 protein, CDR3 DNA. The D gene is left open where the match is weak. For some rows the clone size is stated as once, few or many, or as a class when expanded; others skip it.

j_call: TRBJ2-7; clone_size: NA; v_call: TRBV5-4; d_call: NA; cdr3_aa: CASSLPETYEQYF; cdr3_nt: TGTGCCAGCAGCTTACCCGAAACCTACGAGCAGTACTTC
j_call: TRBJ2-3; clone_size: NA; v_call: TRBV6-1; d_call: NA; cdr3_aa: CASSREDPDTQYF; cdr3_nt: TGTGCCAGCAGTCGGGAAGACCCAGATACGCAGTATTTT
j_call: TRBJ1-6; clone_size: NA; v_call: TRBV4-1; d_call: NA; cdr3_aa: CASSQGGFFPRSSYNSPLHF; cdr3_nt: TGCGCCAGCAGCCAAGGAGGATTCTTCCCCAGGAGCTCCTATAATTCACCCCTCCACTTT
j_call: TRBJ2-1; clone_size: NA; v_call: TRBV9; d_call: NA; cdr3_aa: CASSVGLAEQFF; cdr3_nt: TGTGCCAGCAGCGTAGGGCTAGCTGAGCAGTTCTTC
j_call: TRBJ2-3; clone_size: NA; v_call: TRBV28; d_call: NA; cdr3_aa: CASSLWGFGGTDTQYF; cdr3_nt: TGTGCCAGCAGTTTATGGGGGTTTGGCGGCACAGATACGCAGTATTTT
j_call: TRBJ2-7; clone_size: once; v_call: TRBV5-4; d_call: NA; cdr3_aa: CASSSRWGASSYEQYF; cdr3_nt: TGTGCCAGCAGCTCCCGCTGGGGCGCCAGCTCCTACGAGCAGTACTTC
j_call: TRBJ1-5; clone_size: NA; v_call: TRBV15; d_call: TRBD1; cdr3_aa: CATSRRTGGDQPQHF; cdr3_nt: TGTGCCACCAGCCGGCGGACAGGGGGCGATCAGCCCCAGCATTTT
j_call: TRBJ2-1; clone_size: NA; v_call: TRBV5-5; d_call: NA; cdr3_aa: CASSSSGGLAPNEQFF; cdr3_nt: TGTGCCAGCAGCTCTTCAGGGGGACTCGCTCCCAATGAGCAGTTCTTC
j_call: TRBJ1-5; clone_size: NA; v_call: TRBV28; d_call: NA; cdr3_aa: CASSLLTGGNQPQHF; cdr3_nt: TGTGCCAGCAGTTTATTAACAGGTGGGAATCAGCCCCAGCATTTT
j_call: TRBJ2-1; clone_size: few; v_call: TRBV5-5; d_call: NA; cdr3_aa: CASSLGLLSYNEQFF; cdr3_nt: TGTGCCAGCAGCTTGGGACTACTCTCCTACAATGAGCAGTTCTTC
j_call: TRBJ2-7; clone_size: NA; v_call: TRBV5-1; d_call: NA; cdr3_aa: CASSLETGAYEQYF; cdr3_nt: TGCGCCAGCAGCTTGGAAACAGGCGCCTACGAGCAGTACTTC
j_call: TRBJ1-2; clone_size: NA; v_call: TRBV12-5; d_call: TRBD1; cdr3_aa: CASGLSGFARGRDYGYTF; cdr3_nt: TGTGCTAGTGGTTTGTCTGGTTTTGCCAGGGGGCGCGACTATGGCTACACCTTC